This paragraph covers one T cell receptor beta chain sequence. The CDR3 contains 15 residues. The germline gives CDR1 SGHVS, CDR2 FNYEAQ. The V end was cut by 5 bases, the J end by 2 bases, with 13 bases between. The source of the sample is a study of blood T cells in healthy people across ages. Together with a sample-barcoded 5' primer, a J-beta primer mix was included in a second PCR lasting roughly 7 to 11 cycles. Each CDR3 protein is one row after TCRdb ran MiXCR on the 5' RACE reads. Of around 800,000 distinct CDR3 sequences listed, around 62% were seen once; the top ten hold roughly 26%. The sequenced material came from blood. The chain couples TRBV7-6 to TRBJ1-5; D unresolved. This receptor was obtained from a man aged 30-40 years in good health. In DNA, the CDR3 is TGTGCCAGCAGCCCAAGGACCGATCGCAATCAGCCCCAGCATTTT. It yields the protein CASSPRTDRNQPQHF.